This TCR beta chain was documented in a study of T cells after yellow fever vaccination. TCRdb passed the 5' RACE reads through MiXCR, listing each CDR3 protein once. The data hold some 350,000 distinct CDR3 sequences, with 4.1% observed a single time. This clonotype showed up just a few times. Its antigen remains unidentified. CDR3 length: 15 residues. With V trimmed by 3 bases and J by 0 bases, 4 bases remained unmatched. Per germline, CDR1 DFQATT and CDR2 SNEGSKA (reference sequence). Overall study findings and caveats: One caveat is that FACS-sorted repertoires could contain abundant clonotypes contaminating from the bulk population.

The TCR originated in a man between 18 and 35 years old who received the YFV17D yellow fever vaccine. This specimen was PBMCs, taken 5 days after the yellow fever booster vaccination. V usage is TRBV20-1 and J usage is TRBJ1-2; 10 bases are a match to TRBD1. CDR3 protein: CSAREGTGANYGYTF. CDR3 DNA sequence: TGCAGTGCTAGGGAGGGGACAGGGGCTAACTATGGCTACACCTTC.